The rows below give T cell receptor beta chains drawn from one sample of a study of breast tumors, draining lymph nodes, adjacent tissues. TCRdb re-analysed the multiplex PCR reads in MiXCR, keeping a single row per CDR3 protein. The sample holds under 35,000 distinct CDR3 sequences, roughly 63% seen once. Material for sequencing was breast tumor tissue. The receptors here all came from a female donor with breast cancer. Some clones in this sample may be carry-over from other donors' samples. Both conserved end residues are part of each CDR3. Each record gives: clone size, D gene, J gene, V gene, CDR3 protein, CDR3 DNA. A D gene is named only where the DNA matches it firmly. Expanded clones are given a class, and other clones once, few, many or no size at all.

>-|TRBD1|TRBJ1-2|TRBV20-1
CSARDREDGYGYTF
TGCAGTGCAAGGGACAGGGAGGACGGCTATGGCTACACCTTC
>-|-|TRBJ1-6|TRBV10-3
CAIREGNSPLHF
TGTGCCATCAGGGAAGGGAATTCACCCCTCCACTTT
>-|-|TRBJ1-4|TRBV27
CASSYATGAPKLFF
TGTGCTAGCAGTTACGCGACAGGTGCTCCGAAACTGTTTTTT
>-|-|TRBJ1-5|TRBV20-1
CSASGRVGYQPQHF
TGCAGTGCTAGCGGCAGGGTGGGGTATCAGCCCCAGCATTTT
>-|-|TRBJ1-2|TRBV20-1
CSARVVRANYGYTF
TGCAGTGCTAGAGTCGTCAGAGCTAACTATGGCTACACCTTC
>-|-|TRBJ1-6|TRBV7-9
CASSLTDSEQSPLHF
TGTGCCAGCAGCTTAACGGACAGCGAGCAATCACCCCTCCACTTT
>-|TRBD1|TRBJ2-2|TRBV24-1
CATSDKRQGNTGELFF
TGTGCCACCAGTGATAAACGACAGGGTAACACCGGGGAGCTGTTTTTT
>medium-sized|-|TRBJ2-5|TRBV7-9
CASSSQGEDQETQYF
TGTGCCAGCAGCTCACAAGGGGAGGACCAAGAGACCCAGTACTTC
>-|-|TRBJ2-7|TRBV5-1
CASSLIPGPNYEQYF
TGCGCCAGCAGCTTGATCCCAGGGCCCAATTACGAGCAGTACTTC
>-|-|TRBJ2-5|TRBV12-3/TRBV12-4
CASSPSETQYF
TGTGCCAGCAGTCCCTCGGAGACCCAGTACTTC
>-|-|TRBJ2-2|TRBV7-9
CASSLGVGELFF
TGTGCCAGCAGCTTAGGTGTCGGGGAGCTGTTTTTT
>once|-|TRBJ2-5|TRBV5-6
CASSLGMALQETQYF
TGTGCCAGCAGCCTCGGAATGGCGCTACAAGAGACCCAGTACTTC
>-|TRBD2|TRBJ2-3|TRBV7-2
CASSGSGVRADTQYF
TGTGCCAGCAGCGGAAGCGGGGTGAGGGCAGATACGCAGTATTTT
>-|TRBD2|TRBJ2-1|TRBV9
CASSVEGTSGSGTSREQFF
TGTGCCAGCAGCGTAGAAGGGACTAGCGGGAGTGGAACGTCACGTGAGCAGTTCTTC
>once|TRBD2|TRBJ2-3|TRBV29-1
CSVRAGLDTQYF
TGCAGCGTAAGAGCGGGATTGGATACGCAGTATTTT
>-|TRBD1|TRBJ2-3|TRBV24-1
CATSDSGQVADTQYF
TGTGCCACCAGTGATTCGGGACAGGTCGCAGATACGCAGTATTTT
>-|-|TRBJ2-3|TRBV7-7
CASRGRIDGNTDTQYF
TGTGCTAGCAGGGGCCGGATCGACGGGAACACAGATACGCAGTATTTT
>once|-|TRBJ2-6|TRBV19
CASLRGAGANVLTF
TGTGCCAGCTTGAGGGGCGCGGGGGCCAACGTCCTGACTTTC
>-|-|TRBJ2-7|TRBV7-6
CTSSPRAGSCEQYF
TGTACCAGCAGCCCCCGGGCGGGTTCCTGCGAGCAGTACTTC
>-|-|TRBJ2-2|TRBV20-1
CSASAGQHGELFF
TGCAGTGCTAGTGCCGGACAGCACGGGGAGCTGTTTTTT
>-|-|TRBJ1-5|TRBV19
CASRGASQPQHF
TGTGCCAGTAGGGGGGCCAGTCAGCCCCAGCATTTT
>-|-|TRBJ2-7|TRBV18
CASSPPRLLDEQYF
TGTGCCAGCTCACCACCTCGTCTGTTGGACGAGCAGTACTTC
>many|-|TRBJ2-5|TRBV19
CASSLDGGPRETQYF
TGTGCCAGTAGCCTAGACGGGGGGCCCAGGGAGACCCAGTACTTC
>many|TRBD1|TRBJ1-5|TRBV6-2/TRBV6-3
CASSHLGTDNQPQHF
TGTGCCAGCAGTCACCTCGGGACAGATAATCAGCCCCAGCATTTT
>few|-|TRBJ1-2|TRBV24-1
CATSSGYSRGYTF
TGTGCCACCAGCTCGGGGTACTCTAGGGGCTACACCTTC
>medium-sized|TRBD1|TRBJ2-3|TRBV7-3
CASSLQGADTQYF
TGTGCCAGCAGCTTACAGGGGGCAGATACGCAGTATTTT
>large|-|TRBJ1-6|TRBV20-1
CSAGVREGPLHF
TGCAGTGCGGGGGTTCGGGAAGGACCCCTCCACTTT
>-|TRBD1|TRBJ2-7|TRBV5-6
CASSQGQGYYEQYF
TGTGCCAGCAGCCAGGGACAGGGATACTACGAGCAGTACTTC
>-|-|TRBJ2-2|TRBV9
CASNILGNTGELFF
TGTGCCAGTAATATTCTCGGAAACACCGGGGAGCTGTTCTTT
>-|-|TRBJ2-5|TRBV5-4
CASSLGLVRDQETQYF
TGTGCCAGCAGCTTGGGTTTGGTAAGAGACCAAGAGACCCAGTACTTC
>-|-|TRBJ2-1|TRBV25-1
CASSEFGPQEQFF
TGTGCCAGCAGTGAATTTGGACCCCAAGAGCAGTTCTTC
>-|TRBD1|TRBJ2-3|TRBV10-3
CAIGISRGQTDTQYF
TGTGCCATAGGAATTTCTAGGGGACAGACAGATACGCAGTATTTT
>few|-|TRBJ1-5|TRBV6-5
CASSRTRGRGEQPQHF
TGTGCCAGCAGTCGAACCCGGGGCCGAGGTGAACAGCCCCAGCATTTT
>-|-|TRBJ2-3|TRBV5-4
CASSLAGTSTDTQYF
TGTGCCAGCAGCTTGGCAGGGACATCCACAGATACGCAGTATTTT
>-|-|TRBJ2-7|TRBV20-1
CRCESSSYEQYF
TGCAGATGCGAGAGCTCCTCCTACGAGCAGTACTTC
>-|TRBD2|TRBJ2-1|TRBV24-1
CATSDPGLAGGNEQFF
TGTGCCACCAGTGATCCCGGACTAGCGGGGGGCAATGAGCAGTTCTTC
>-|-|TRBJ1-3|TRBV20-1
CSASQGQPGGNTIYF
TGCAGTGCTAGTCAAGGACAACCCGGTGGAAACACCATATATTTT
>many|TRBD2|TRBJ2-1|TRBV4-1
CASSQVPLASYNEQFF
TGCGCCAGCAGCCAAGTGCCACTAGCGTCCTACAATGAGCAGTTCTTC
>-|-|TRBJ1-2|TRBV29-1
CSVSRGGDNYGYTF
TGCAGCGTCTCTAGGGGCGGAGATAACTATGGCTACACCTTC
>-|-|TRBJ1-4|TRBV7-2
CASSLQGGYEKLFF
TGTGCCAGCAGCTTACAGGGTGGTTACGAAAAACTGTTTTTT
>-|-|TRBJ2-1|TRBV20-1
CSARGEGVSPVTNEQFF
TGCAGTGCTAGGGGGGAGGGGGTGAGTCCGGTGACCAATGAGCAGTTCTTC
>few|TRBD2|TRBJ2-7|TRBV2
CASSEFGTSGPYEQYF
TGTGCCAGCAGTGAGTTTGGGACTAGCGGACCCTACGAGCAGTACTTC
>-|-|TRBJ1-6|TRBV20-1
CSAREDSPLHF
TGCAGTGCTCGGGAGGATTCACCCCTCCACTTT
>-|TRBD1|TRBJ1-6|TRBV9
CASSALQTGGNSPLHF
TGTGCCAGCAGCGCCTTACAAACAGGGGGTAATTCACCTCTCCACTTT
>many|-|TRBJ1-1|TRBV6-5
CASSRQTDYTEAFF
TGTGCCAGCAGTCGACAAACGGATTATACTGAAGCTTTCTTT
>-|-|TRBJ2-1|TRBV19
CASSSSSEKYNEQFF
TGTGCCAGTAGCTCCTCTAGTGAGAAGTACAATGAGCAGTTCTTC